The TCR beta chain described here comes from a study of shared clonotypes between healthy human individuals. Background on the study: Per donor, three plates held CD4 naive cells, three held CD4 memory, two held CD8 naive and one held CD8 memory.

Concerning this clone: As yet, its antigen is unknown.

Regarding the study as a whole: A few donors showed sharing of roughly 5% of naive CD4 clonotypes.

Data came from immunoSEQ multiplex PCR; TCRdb stores just in-frame clones and leaves some out. This table holds some 350,000 clones, roughly 70% found once. Germline V gene data show CDR1 as MNHEY and CDR2 as SMNVEV (reference sequence). CDR3 size: 18 residues. Trimming took off 5 bases at V and 0 bases at J, with 17 bases between the two ends. This TCR derives from a young man in good health. Specimen: memory CD4+ T cells sorted from blood. Subset: CD45RA-negative fraction. This chain connects TRBV27 to TRBJ2-6; a possible D gene is TRBD2 (5 bases). This CDR3 reads CASSERGRSSSGANVLTF. The DNA of the CDR3 is TGTGCCAGCAGTGAGAGAGGGCGCTCAAGCTCTGGGGCCAACGTCCTGACTTTC.